The 22 T cell receptor beta chains given below trace back to one sample, sequenced in a study of blood T cells in healthy people across ages. Through a sample-barcoded 5' primer and a J-beta primer mix, a second PCR was run for about 6 to 12 cycles. TCRdb redid the calling of the 5' RACE reads with MiXCR, one entry per CDR3 protein. The sample contains over 600,000 distinct CDR3 sequences, roughly 20% of which appear only once. The sequenced sample consisted of blood. Receptors were obtained from a man in his 70s in good health.

This clonotype was observed a few times. V is TRBV20-1 and J is TRBJ1-4, with 7 bases fitting TRBD1. The CDR3 runs to 14 residues. Germline V gene lookup returns CDR1 DFQATT and CDR2 SNEGSKA (reference sequence). After removal of 4 bases from V and 5 bases from J, the junction contained 7 bases not matched to a gene. CDR3 amino acids: CSAIGQGGNEKLFF. DNA for the CDR3: TGCAGTGCTATTGGTCAGGGGGGAAATGAAAAACTGTTTTTT.

The chain joins TRBV6-1 to TRBJ2-3, with 12 bases fitting TRBD2. Trimming cost V 1 base and J 4 bases; bases outside gene matches: 9. Germline-derived CDR1 and CDR2 are MNHNS and SASEGT. The CDR3 has 18 residues. The CDR3 nucleotides read TGTGCCAGCAGTGAAGGGATGACTAGCGGGAGTCGTGCAGATACGCAGTATTTT. It yields the protein CASSEGMTSGSRADTQYF.

This clonotype was counted only a few times. This rearrangement joins TRBV29-1 to TRBJ2-5, with D possibly being TRBD1 or TRBD2 (5 bases each). The last part of the DNA fits TRBJ2-7 better; the J call may be wrong. The CDR3 spans 12 residues. Germline assignment: CDR1 SQVTM and CDR2 ANQGSEA. CDR3 region: CSVRDHSYEQYF. In DNA form, the CDR3 reads TGCAGCGTCCGGGACCACTCCTACGAGCAGTACTTC.

This clonotype was detected only a few times. The gene calls are TRBV20-1 and TRBJ2-7, with D perhaps TRBD1 (6 bases). Germline CDR1 is DFQATT and CDR2 is SNEGSKA (reference sequence). Trimming cost V 3 bases and J 3 bases, with 15 bases left between them. The CDR3 consists of 14 residues. The chain's CDR3 is CSASEPGDLYEQYF. CDR3 DNA: TGCAGTGCTAGCGAGCCAGGGGATCTCTACGAGCAGTACTTC.

Written as DNA, the CDR3 is TGCAGTGCCTTACCCGGACCCTCTTGGCCCCAGCATTTT. It encodes CSALPGPSWPQHF. This chain joins TRBV20-1 and TRBJ1-5; D call uncertain. Per germline, CDR1 DFQATT and CDR2 SNEGSKA (reference sequence). V was shortened by 6 bases and J by 9 bases, with 18 bases between the two germline ends. CDR3 length: 13 residues.

Only a few counts were recorded for this clonotype. V usage is TRBV5-1 and J usage is TRBJ2-5; no clear D. V dropped 0 bases and J dropped 5 bases, with 14 bases sitting between them. The CDR3 is 15 residues long. Germline V gene lookup returns CDR1 SGHRS and CDR2 YFSETQ. The CDR3 nucleotides read TGCGCCAGCAGCTTGGCGGCAGGTGATCAGGAGACCCAGTACTTC. This translates into CASSLAAGDQETQYF.

This chain uses TRBV6-1 with TRBJ2-1; unclear D gene. The CDR3 length is 14 residues. Germline V gives CDR1 MNHNS, CDR2 SASEGT. Trimming stripped 8 bases from V and 0 bases from J, with 11 bases between. CDR3: CASGRPSSYNEQFF. CDR3 nucleotides: TGTGCCAGCGGACGGCCCAGCTCCTACAATGAGCAGTTCTTC.

The CDR3 nucleotides are TGTGCCAGCAGCCGGGAAGCGGGTTCCTACAATGAGCAGTTCTTC. This encodes CASSREAGSYNEQFF. This chain connects TRBV3-1 to TRBJ2-1, with D possibly matching TRBD2 (6 bases). V lost 4 bases, J lost 1 base, and 11 bases lay in between. Germline V CDR1 and CDR2: LGHDT, YNNKEL (reference sequence). The CDR3 runs 15 residues.

This clonotype was seen a handful of times. V is TRBV12-3 or TRBV12-4 and J is TRBJ2-5; 9 nucleotides match TRBD2. The J call is in doubt because the DNA end fits TRBJ2-1 better. CDR3 size: 16 residues. The CDR3 region is CASSLGSAGGGFEQFF. The DNA of the CDR3 is TGTGCCAGCAGTTTAGGGTCGGCGGGAGGGGGTTTTGAGCAGTTCTTC.

Details on this clonotype: This may stem from a read error, because a much larger clone lies one nucleotide away. This chain uses TRBV5-1 with TRBJ2-5; 13 bases are a match to TRBD2. The closer fit of TRBJ2-1 to the DNA end suggests the J call may be wrong. The CDR3 totals 18 residues. Germline-derived CDR1 and CDR2 are SGHRS and YFSETQ. In DNA form, the CDR3 reads TGCGCCAGCGGCAGACGGACTAGCGGGAGCTGGGAGAAGAATGAGCAGTTCTTC. Translating gives CASGRRTSGSWEKNEQFF.

The CDR3 coding sequence is TGCAGTGCTAGCTCAGGGATTAATTCACCCCTCCACTTT. Translated: CSASSGINSPLHF. V usage is TRBV20-1 and J usage is TRBJ1-6, with TRBD1 as a possible D gene (5 bases). Per germline, CDR1 DFQATT and CDR2 SNEGSKA (reference sequence). The CDR3 runs to 13 residues. V was cut by 3 bases and J by 6 bases, with 9 bases left in between.

V gene TRBV18 combines with J gene TRBJ2-5, with 14 bases that match TRBD2. The better agreement between TRBJ2-1 and the DNA end casts doubt on the J call. The CDR3 is 16 amino acids. Germline loops: CDR1 KGHSH, CDR2 LQKENI. As DNA, the CDR3 is TGTGCCAGCTCACCACCTGGACTAGCGGGAGGTCACGAGCAGTTCTTC. It encodes CASSPPGLAGGHEQFF.

The chain couples TRBV24-1 to TRBJ2-1; 11 bases line up with TRBD2. V was pared by 4 bases and J by 10 bases, with 17 bases of the junction left unmatched. Germline CDR1 KGHDR, CDR2 SFDVKD. There are 18 residues in the CDR3. CDR3 bases: TGTGCCACCAGTGAAGTAGGACTAGCGGGCGTGAGGCCCGGAGAGCAGTTCTTC. It codes for CATSEVGLAGVRPGEQFF.

The chain couples TRBV7-2 to TRBJ1-2, with D uncertain. The V end lost 1 base, the J end lost 6 bases, and 12 bases lay between the germline ends. Germline CDR1 and CDR2: SGHTA and FQGNSA. This CDR3 contains 14 residues. The CDR3 protein is CASSLVASSHGYTF. The CDR3 DNA reads as TGTGCCAGCAGCTTAGTAGCTAGTTCCCATGGCTACACCTTC. The whole variable domain, filled in from reference TRBV7-2 and TRBJ1-2, reads GAGVSQSPSNKVTEKGKDVELRCDPISGHTALYWYRQSLGQGLEFLIYFQGNSAPDKSGLPSDRFSAERTGGSVSTLTIQRTQQEDSAVYLCASSLVASSHGYTFGSGTRLTVV.

This clonotype was counted a few times. One end of the junction fails to match germline, which may point to a read error. The J gene is TRBJ2-1, the V gene TRBV11-1; D may be TRBD1 (6 bases). The V gene's germline CDR1 is SGHAT and CDR2 FQDESV (reference sequence). The CDR3 has 15 residues. The CDR3 is CAGSLEGTGRGEQFF. In nucleotides, the CDR3 is TGTGCCGGCAGCTTAGAAGGAACAGGGCGCGGTGAGCAGTTCTTC.

The rearrangement links TRBV20-1 to TRBJ2-5; D perhaps matches TRBD2 (7 bases). CDR1 DFQATT and CDR2 SNEGSKA come from the germline V gene (reference sequence). The CDR3 covers 15 residues. The ends were cut back, 6 bases at V and 6 bases at J, with 23 bases in the middle. Written as DNA, the CDR3 is TGCAGTGCGTCAACAGGGAGCGGGGATGGAAAGACCCAGTACTTC. It codes for CSASTGSGDGKTQYF.

This rearrangement joins TRBV5-1 to TRBJ2-1, with TRBD2 identical over 9 bases. The germline CDR1 and CDR2 sequences are SGHRS and YFSETQ. The CDR3 length is 14 residues. V lost 0 bases to trimming and J lost 8 bases; unmatched junction nucleotides: 3. The CDR3 here is CASSLVRTSDEQFF. The DNA of the CDR3 is TGCGCCAGCAGCTTGGTCCGGACTAGCGATGAGCAGTTCTTC.

This clonotype was seen a few times. This sequence joins TRBV9 and TRBJ1-6, with a possible D match to TRBD1 (6 bases). The CDR3 has 13 amino acids. Germline CDR1 is SGDLS and CDR2 is YYNGEE. V was shortened by 3 bases and J by 14 bases, with 15 bases between the two germline ends. Here the CDR3 reads CASSDRDIRTLHF. CDR3 DNA: TGTGCCAGCAGCGATCGGGACATTCGCACCCTCCACTTT.

The rearrangement uses TRBV20-1 and TRBJ2-1; the match to TRBD1 covers 7 bases. V dropped 3 bases and J dropped 6; count of bases not matched to a gene: 8. The germline V gene has CDR1 DFQATT and CDR2 SNEGSKA (reference sequence). The CDR3 runs to 14 residues. In DNA form, the CDR3 reads TGCAGTGCTAGCAAGGGGGCGGTGGGCAATGAGCAGTTCTTC. Protein: CSASKGAVGNEQFF.

This clonotype was seen more than once but under ten times. The chain joins TRBV29-1 to TRBJ1-2, with a weak D call TRBD1 (5 bases). Germline CDR1 SQVTM, CDR2 ANQGSEA. The CDR3 consists of 11 residues. Deletions cut 4 bases from V and 8 bases from J, with 11 bases between. The CDR3 nucleotides read TGCAGCGTTGTCGGGGCAGGAGGCTACACCTTC. It yields the protein CSVVGAGGYTF.

In its sample, this clonotype was seen a few times. The J gene is TRBJ2-5, the V gene TRBV9, with 7 bases aligning to TRBD1. The junction had 7 bases not matched to a gene; V was cut back by 3 bases and J by 2 bases. The CDR3 consists of 15 residues. The germline gives CDR1 SGDLS, CDR2 YYNGEE. The CDR3 reads CASSADRLGQETQYF. Here the CDR3 DNA reads TGTGCCAGCAGCGCGGACAGGCTCGGACAAGAGACCCAGTACTTC.

This clonotype turned up a few times. The CDR3 DNA reads as TGTGCCAGCAACCACCCGGGACTAGCGTTTGGTTCAGATACGCAGTATTTT. This translates into CASNHPGLAFGSDTQYF. The chain combines TRBV6-2 or TRBV6-3 with TRBJ2-3; 10 nucleotides agree with TRBD2. The CDR3 totals 17 residues. After removal of 7 bases from V and 4 bases from J, the junction contained 14 bases not matched to a gene. CDR1 and CDR2 from the germline V gene are MNHEY and SVGEGT.